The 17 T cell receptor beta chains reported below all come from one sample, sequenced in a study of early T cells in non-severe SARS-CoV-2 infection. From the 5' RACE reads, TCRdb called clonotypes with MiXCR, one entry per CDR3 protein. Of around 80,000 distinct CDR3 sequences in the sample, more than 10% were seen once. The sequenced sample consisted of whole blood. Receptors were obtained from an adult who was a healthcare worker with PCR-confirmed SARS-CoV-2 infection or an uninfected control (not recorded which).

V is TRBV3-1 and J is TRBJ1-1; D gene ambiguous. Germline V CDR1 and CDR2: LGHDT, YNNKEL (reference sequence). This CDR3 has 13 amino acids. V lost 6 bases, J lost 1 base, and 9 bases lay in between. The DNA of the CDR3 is TGTGCCAGCAGGAATACAGAGAACACTGAAGCTTTCTTT. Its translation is CASRNTENTEAFF.

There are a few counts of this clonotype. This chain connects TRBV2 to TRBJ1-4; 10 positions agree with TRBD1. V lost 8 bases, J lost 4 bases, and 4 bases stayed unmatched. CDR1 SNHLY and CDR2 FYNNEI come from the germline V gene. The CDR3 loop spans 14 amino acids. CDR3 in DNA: TGTGCCAGCTCCTGGGACAGGGGTAATGAAAAACTGTTTTTT. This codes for CASSWDRGNEKLFF.

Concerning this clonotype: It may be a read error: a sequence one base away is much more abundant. The CDR3: CASGTAGDEQFF. CDR3 nucleotides: TGTGCCAGCGGCACCGCCGGAGATGAGCAGTTCTTC. The J gene is TRBJ2-1, the V gene TRBV7-6; D ambiguous. V was shortened by 8 bases and J by 8 bases, with 13 bases between the two germline ends. The CDR3 has 12 amino acids. Per the germline V gene, CDR1 is SGHVS and CDR2 is FNYEAQ. Based on the CDR3 plus reference TRBV7-6 and TRBJ2-1, the full variable domain is GAGVSQSPRYKVTKRGQDVALRCDPISGHVSLYWYRQALGQGPEFLTYFNYEAQQDKSGLPNDRFSAERPEGSISTLTIQRTEQRDSAMYRCASGTAGDEQFFGPGTRLTVL.

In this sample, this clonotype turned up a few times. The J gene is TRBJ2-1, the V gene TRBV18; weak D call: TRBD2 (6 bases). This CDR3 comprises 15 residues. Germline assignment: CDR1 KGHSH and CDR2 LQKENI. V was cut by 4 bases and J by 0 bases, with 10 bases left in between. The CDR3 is CASSRRGTSYNEQFF. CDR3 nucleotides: TGTGCCAGCTCACGGAGGGGTACCTCCTACAATGAGCAGTTCTTC.

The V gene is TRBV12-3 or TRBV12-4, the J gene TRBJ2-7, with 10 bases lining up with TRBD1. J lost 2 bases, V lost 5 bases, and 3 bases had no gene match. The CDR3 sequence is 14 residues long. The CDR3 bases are TGTGCCAGCAGTGGGACAGGGGTAACCTACGAGCAGTACTTC. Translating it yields CASSGTGVTYEQYF.

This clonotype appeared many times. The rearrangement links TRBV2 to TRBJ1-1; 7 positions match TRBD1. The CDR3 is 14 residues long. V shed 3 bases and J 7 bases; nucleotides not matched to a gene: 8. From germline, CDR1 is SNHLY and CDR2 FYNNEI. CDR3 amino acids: CASSDLRDSHEAFF. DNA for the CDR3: TGTGCCAGCAGTGATCTCCGGGACAGCCATGAAGCTTTCTTT.

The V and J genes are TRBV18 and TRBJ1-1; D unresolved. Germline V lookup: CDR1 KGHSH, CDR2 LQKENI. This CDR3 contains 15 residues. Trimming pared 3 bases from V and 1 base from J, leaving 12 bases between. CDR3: CASSPPGLKNTEAFF. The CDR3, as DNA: TGTGCCAGCTCACCCCCAGGATTAAAGAACACTGAAGCTTTCTTT. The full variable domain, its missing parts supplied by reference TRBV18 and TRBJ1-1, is NAGVMQNPRHLVRRRGQEARLRCSPMKGHSHVYWYRQLPEEGLKFMVYLQKENIIDESGMPKERFSAEFPKEGPSILRIQQVVRGDSAAYFCASSPPGLKNTEAFFGQGTRLTVV.

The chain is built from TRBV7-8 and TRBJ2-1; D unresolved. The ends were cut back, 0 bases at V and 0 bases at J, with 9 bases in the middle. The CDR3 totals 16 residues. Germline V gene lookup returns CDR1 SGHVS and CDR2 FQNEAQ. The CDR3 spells CASSLAPRTSYNEQFF. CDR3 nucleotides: TGTGCCAGCAGCTTAGCGCCTAGAACCTCCTACAATGAGCAGTTCTTC.

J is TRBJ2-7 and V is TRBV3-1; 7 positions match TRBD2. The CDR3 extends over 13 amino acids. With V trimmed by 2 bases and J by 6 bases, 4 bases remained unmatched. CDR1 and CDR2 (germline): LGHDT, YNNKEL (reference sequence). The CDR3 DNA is TGTGCCAGCAGCCAACTAGCGGCTCGCGAGCAGTACTTC. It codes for CASSQLAAREQYF.

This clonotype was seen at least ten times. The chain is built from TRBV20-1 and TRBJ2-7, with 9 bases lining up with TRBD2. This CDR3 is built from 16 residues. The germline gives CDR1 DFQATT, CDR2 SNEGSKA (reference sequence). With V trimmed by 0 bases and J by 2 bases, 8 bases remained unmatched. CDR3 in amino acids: CSAREFGLAGTYEQYF. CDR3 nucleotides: TGCAGTGCTAGAGAGTTTGGCCTAGCGGGGACCTACGAGCAGTACTTC.

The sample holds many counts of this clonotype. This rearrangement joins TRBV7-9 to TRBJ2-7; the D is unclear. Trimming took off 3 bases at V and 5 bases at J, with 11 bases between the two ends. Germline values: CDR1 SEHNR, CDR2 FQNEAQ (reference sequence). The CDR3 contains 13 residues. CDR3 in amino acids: CASSFGSLDEQYF. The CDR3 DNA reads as TGTGCCAGCAGCTTCGGTAGTTTGGACGAGCAGTACTTC.

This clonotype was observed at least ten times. CDR3 DNA: TGTGCCAGCTCACCCGACAGTCTTAAGGACACTGAAGCTTTCTTT. It specifies CASSPDSLKDTEAFF. This chain joins TRBV18 and TRBJ1-1; D is perhaps TRBD1 (5 bases). CDR1 is KGHSH and CDR2 is LQKENI in the germline V gene. V was clipped by 3 bases and J by 3 bases, with 14 bases between them. The CDR3 contains 15 residues.

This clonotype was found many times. The CDR3 sequence is CASSGSQGFLYGYTF. CDR3 coding DNA: TGTGCCAGCAGTGGATCACAGGGTTTCCTCTATGGCTACACCTTC. This sequence joins TRBV27 and TRBJ1-2, with a possible D match to TRBD1 (6 bases). The CDR3 has 15 amino acids. V dropped 5 bases and J dropped 4 bases, with 17 bases sitting between them. Germline V lookup: CDR1 MNHEY, CDR2 SMNVEV (reference sequence).

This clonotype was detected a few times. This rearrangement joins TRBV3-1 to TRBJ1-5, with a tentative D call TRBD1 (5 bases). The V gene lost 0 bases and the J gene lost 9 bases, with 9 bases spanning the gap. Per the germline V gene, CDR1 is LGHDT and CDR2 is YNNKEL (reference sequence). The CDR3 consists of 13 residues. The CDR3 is CASSQDPGRPQHF. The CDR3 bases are TGTGCCAGCAGCCAAGATCCGGGGCGGCCCCAGCATTTT.

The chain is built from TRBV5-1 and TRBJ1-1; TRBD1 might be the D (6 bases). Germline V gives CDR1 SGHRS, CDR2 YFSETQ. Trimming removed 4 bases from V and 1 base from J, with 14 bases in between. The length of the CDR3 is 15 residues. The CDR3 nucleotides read TGCGCCAGCAGCCTTTACAGGGTTTCGAACACTGAAGCTTTCTTT. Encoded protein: CASSLYRVSNTEAFF.

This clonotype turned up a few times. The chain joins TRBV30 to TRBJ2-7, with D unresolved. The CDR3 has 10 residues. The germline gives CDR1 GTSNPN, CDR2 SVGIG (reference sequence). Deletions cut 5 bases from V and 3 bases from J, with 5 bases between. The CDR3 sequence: CAWGNYEQYF. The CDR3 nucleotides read TGTGCCTGGGGAAACTACGAGCAGTACTTC.

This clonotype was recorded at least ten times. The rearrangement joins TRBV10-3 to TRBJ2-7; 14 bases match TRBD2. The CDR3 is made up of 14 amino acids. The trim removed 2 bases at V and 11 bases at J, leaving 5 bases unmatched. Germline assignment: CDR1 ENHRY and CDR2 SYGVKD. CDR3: CAISETGTSGSEYF. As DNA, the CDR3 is TGTGCCATCAGTGAGACGGGGACTAGCGGGAGTGAGTACTTC.